A selection of T cell receptor beta chains follows, all from one sample in a study of Ad26.COV2.S vaccination and SARS-CoV-2 variants. Sequencing used immunoSEQ multiplex PCR; TCRdb keeps in-frame clones, though not all of them. The sample lists about 350,000 clones, approximately 90% occurring once. This specimen consisted of peripheral blood, obtained in a trial of Ad26.COV2.S vaccine versus placebo. These receptors all stem from a person between 18 and 65 years old who received the Ad26.COV2.S COVID-19 vaccine or a placebo. Each CDR3 is given with its conserved first and last residue. D genes are given only for firm matches. Part of the rows lack a size; the others show once, few, many or a class for expanded clones.

D,V,J,size,CDR3,DNA
-,TRBV28,TRBJ1-6,-,CASSLIWNSPLHF,TGTGCCAGCAGTTTAATTTGGAATTCACCCCTCCACTTT
TRBD1,TRBV4-1,TRBJ1-1,-,CASSQDPRQGARVDTEAFF,TGCGCCAGCAGCCAAGATCCGAGACAGGGGGCTAGGGTAGACACTGAAGCTTTCTTT
-,TRBV7-9,TRBJ2-7,-,CASSLEGLAPEQYF,TGTGCCAGCAGCTTAGAAGGTTTGGCACCCGAGCAGTACTTC
-,TRBV5-1,TRBJ2-3,-,CASSLQGSTDTQYF,TGCGCCAGCAGCCTACAGGGTAGCACAGATACGCAGTATTTT
TRBD1,TRBV28,TRBJ2-7,-,CASSLSGGGYEQYF,TGTGCCAGCAGTTTATCAGGGGGCGGGTACGAGCAGTACTTC
-,TRBV7-9,TRBJ2-2,-,CASSLRSRDTGELFF,TGTGCCAGCAGCTTAAGGTCTCGGGACACCGGGGAGCTGTTTTTT
-,TRBV9,TRBJ2-7,-,CASSVDDLGEQYF,TGTGCCAGCAGCGTAGACGACTTGGGGGAGCAGTACTTC
TRBD1,TRBV29-1,TRBJ2-3,-,CSVGDRDRTDTQYF,TGCAGCGTGGGGGACAGGGATCGCACAGATACGCAGTATTTT
-,TRBV9,TRBJ1-4,-,CASSVEGGVGEKLFF,TGTGCCAGCAGCGTAGAGGGCGGGGTCGGTGAAAAACTGTTTTTT
TRBD2,TRBV28,TRBJ2-7,once,CASSLSREGYEQYF,TGTGCCAGCAGTTTATCGCGGGAGGGTTACGAGCAGTACTTC
TRBD1,TRBV18,TRBJ1-1,-,CASSQGGTAYTEAFF,TGTGCCAGCTCTCAGGGGGGGACAGCCTACACTGAAGCTTTCTTT
TRBD2,TRBV6-2/TRBV6-3,TRBJ2-1,-,CASSRRGGPYNEQFF,TGTGCCAGCAGTCGACGGGGGGGGCCCTACAATGAGCAGTTCTTC
TRBD1,TRBV3-1/TRBV3-2,TRBJ1-4,few,CASSSSTGANEKLFF,TGTGCCAGCAGCTCCTCGACAGGGGCTAATGAAAAACTGTTTTTT
TRBD1,TRBV2,TRBJ2-2,-,CASSEWGQGAGELFF,TGTGCCAGCAGTGAATGGGGACAGGGGGCCGGGGAGCTGTTTTTT
-,TRBV28,TRBJ1-2,once,CASRSSVLSGYTF,TGTGCCAGCAGGTCGAGCGTGTTAAGCGGCTACACCTTC
-,TRBV28,TRBJ1-2,-,CASSLVQRGYGYTF,TGTGCCAGCAGTTTGGTTCAGAGGGGCTATGGCTACACCTTC
-,TRBV7-9,TRBJ1-1,-,CASSFRASDTEAFF,TGTGCCAGCAGCTTCAGGGCGTCGGACACTGAAGCTTTCTTT
-,TRBV3-1/TRBV3-2,TRBJ1-1,-,CASSQGGINTEAFF,TGTGCCAGCAGCCAAGGAGGGATCAACACTGAAGCTTTCTTT
-,TRBV5-1,TRBJ1-1,few,CASSWGPSANTEAFF,TGCGCCAGCAGCTGGGGACCCAGTGCGAACACTGAAGCTTTCTTT
-,TRBV28,TRBJ2-4,-,CASTQGRGLLAKNIQYF,TGTGCCAGCACCCAAGGCCGGGGGCTTCTAGCCAAAAACATTCAGTACTTC
-,TRBV6-5,TRBJ2-7,-,CAMGGLFTYEQYF,TGTGCCATGGGCGGCCTATTCACCTACGAGCAGTACTTC
-,TRBV2,TRBJ1-2,-,CASTRSGNYGYTF,TGTGCCAGCACACGGTCGGGAAACTATGGCTACACCTTC
TRBD2,TRBV6-5,TRBJ2-7,-,CASQAGGAFYEQYF,TGTGCCAGCCAGGCGGGGGGCGCTTTCTACGAGCAGTACTTC
-,TRBV27,TRBJ1-2,-,CASSLRQHYGYTF,TGTGCCAGCAGTTTACGACAACACTATGGCTACACCTTC
-,TRBV6-2/TRBV6-3,TRBJ2-5,-,CASSYLGQETQYF,TGTGCCAGCAGTTACTTGGGGCAAGAGACCCAGTACTTC
-,TRBV13,TRBJ1-3,once,CASSPLGVSGNTIYF,TGTGCCAGCAGCCCCCTGGGGGTCTCTGGAAACACCATATATTTT
-,TRBV24-1,TRBJ2-5,-,CATQDSSQETQYF,TGTGCCACCCAGGACAGTTCCCAAGAGACCCAGTACTTC
TRBD1,TRBV4-1,TRBJ1-4,once,CASSQDGQGDEKLFF,TGCGCCAGCAGCCAAGATGGACAGGGGGACGAAAAACTGTTTTTT
-,TRBV4-1,TRBJ1-1,-,CASSQGWTDLRNTEAFF,TGCGCCAGCAGCCAAGGATGGACAGACCTGAGGAACACTGAAGCTTTCTTT
-,TRBV7-6,TRBJ1-3,-,CASSLSSGNTIYF,TGTGCCAGCAGCTTATCTTCCGGAAACACCATATATTTT
-,TRBV28,TRBJ2-7,-,CASSLEGFMQYF,TGTGCCAGCAGTTTGGAGGGGTTTATGCAGTACTTC
-,TRBV11-3,TRBJ2-2,-,CASSLGGRSTGELFF,TGTGCCAGCAGCTTAGGGGGGCGTAGCACCGGGGAGCTGTTTTTT
-,TRBV10-3,TRBJ2-7,-,CAISDTGRDYEQYF,TGTGCCATCAGTGACACGGGGCGGGATTACGAGCAGTACTTC
-,TRBV6-2/TRBV6-3,TRBJ1-1,-,CASSYGGALTEAFF,TGTGCCAGCAGTTACGGAGGGGCTCTCACTGAAGCTTTCTTT
-,TRBV7-9,TRBJ2-7,-,CASSPGWSYEQYF,TGTGCCAGCAGCCCGGGTTGGTCCTACGAGCAGTACTTC
-,TRBV7-9,TRBJ1-1,once,CASSLDGGRRTEAFF,TGTGCCAGCAGCCTGGATGGGGGCAGAAGGACTGAAGCTTTCTTT
-,TRBV2,TRBJ1-6,-,CASTKENSSPLHF,TGTGCCAGCACCAAAGAGAACAGTTCACCCCTCCACTTT
-,TRBV7-9,TRBJ2-1,-,CASSFGGGAVYNEQFF,TGTGCCAGCAGCTTTGGAGGGGGTGCCGTATACAATGAGCAGTTCTTC
TRBD1,TRBV11-1,TRBJ1-5,-,CASSLTGDQPQHF,TGTGCCAGCAGCTTAACAGGGGATCAGCCCCAGCATTTT
-,TRBV6-1,TRBJ2-7,-,CASCEAGVGEQYF,TGTGCCAGCTGTGAGGCAGGGGTAGGCGAGCAGTACTTC
TRBD1,TRBV27,TRBJ1-1,-,CASSLTGDTEAFF,TGTGCCAGCAGCTTGACAGGGGACACTGAAGCTTTCTTT
-,TRBV28,TRBJ1-2,-,CASSLYIQGANYGYTF,TGTGCCAGCAGTTTATATATACAGGGTGCCAACTATGGCTACACCTTC
TRBD1,TRBV5-1,TRBJ1-5,-,CASSPQGDGALHF,TGCGCCAGCAGCCCCCAGGGGGACGGCGCTCTGCATTTT
-,TRBV7-8,TRBJ2-3,few,CASSLGERVTDTQYF,TGTGCCAGCAGCTTAGGGGAACGAGTCACAGATACGCAGTATTTT
TRBD2,TRBV7-2,TRBJ2-5,-,CASSLWTSGGQAQYF,TGTGCCAGCAGCTTATGGACTAGCGGGGGTCAGGCCCAGTACTTC
-,TRBV29-1,TRBJ2-1,-,CSAVAREQFF,TGCAGCGCAGTCGCCCGTGAGCAGTTCTTC
TRBD2,TRBV10-3,TRBJ2-6,-,CAISEREGSGANVLTF,TGTGCCATCAGTGAGCGGGAGGGCTCTGGGGCCAACGTCCTGACTTTC
-,TRBV12-3/TRBV12-4,TRBJ1-5,-,CASSPGGKQPQHF,TGTGCCAGCAGTCCCGGGGGGAAGCAGCCCCAGCATTTT
TRBD1,TRBV2,TRBJ2-7,-,CASSHPARGPYEQYF,TGTGCCAGCAGTCACCCCGCCAGGGGGCCCTACGAGCAGTACTTC
-,TRBV4-1,TRBJ1-2,-,CASSQEISGKAGSGYTF,TGCGCCAGCAGCCAAGAGATAAGTGGGAAGGCAGGTAGTGGCTACACCTTC
-,TRBV9,TRBJ2-5,-,CASSVGSGWGQETQYF,TGTGCCAGCAGCGTAGGGTCGGGGTGGGGGCAAGAGACCCAGTACTTC